This T cell receptor (beta chain) was retrieved from a study of T cells in Graves' hyperthyroidism and ophthalmopathy. Researchers took RNA transcripts and amplified the TCR beta CDR3 regions from them. With the HTBI primer set, the TCR CDR3 went through a first round of RT-PCR. TCRdb used MiXCR to reprocess the multiplex PCR reads, holding one entry per CDR3 protein. The sample lists about 590,000 distinct CDR3 sequences; less than 20% were seen once. Germline CDR1 and CDR2: SGHAT and FQNNGV. Trimming cost V 0 bases and J 3 bases, with 12 bases left between them. The CDR3 runs to 15 residues. More than 8.5 ml of fresh peripheral blood supplied the PBMCs.

The sequencing sample was made of blood. The source of this sequence is a woman aged 30 to 39 with Graves' hyperthyroidism. The V gene is TRBV11-2, the J gene TRBJ2-7, with a possible D match to TRBD2 (7 bases). CDR3 protein: CASSLEGGQNYEQYF. The CDR3 nucleotides read TGTGCCAGCAGCTTAGAGGGGGGGCAAAACTACGAGCAGTACTTC.